This T cell receptor (beta chain) is from a study of identical twins. V was shortened by 2 bases and J by 0 bases, with 10 bases between the two germline ends. The CDR3 length is 15 residues. Germline V gene data show CDR1 as GTSNPN and CDR2 as SVGIG (reference sequence). Via MiXCR, TCRdb re-called the 5' RACE reads, giving one row per CDR3 protein. The sample records 1,800,000 or so distinct CDR3 sequences, about 30% being singletons. The source material was cord blood. The chain employs TRBV30 and TRBJ1-4, with D perhaps TRBD1 (6 bases). This receptor was identified in a newborn girl in good health. CDR3 nucleotide sequence: TGTGCCTGGAGTCAAGGACAGACAACTAATGAAAAACTGTTTTTT. Protein product: CAWSQGQTTNEKLFF.